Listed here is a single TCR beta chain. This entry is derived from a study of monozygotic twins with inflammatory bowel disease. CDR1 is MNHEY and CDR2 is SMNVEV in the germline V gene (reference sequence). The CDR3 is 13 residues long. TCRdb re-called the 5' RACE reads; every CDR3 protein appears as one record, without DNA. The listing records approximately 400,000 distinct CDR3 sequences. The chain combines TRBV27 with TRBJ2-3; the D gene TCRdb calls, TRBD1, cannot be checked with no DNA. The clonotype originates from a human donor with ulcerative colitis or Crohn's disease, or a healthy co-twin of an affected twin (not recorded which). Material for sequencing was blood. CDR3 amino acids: CASSSGTVDTQYF.